The 15 T cell receptor beta chains listed next were all sequenced from one sample in a study of blood T cell repertoires in COVID-19. Libraries were prepared by immunoSEQ multiplex PCR; TCRdb keeps only in-frame clonotypes and omits some of them. The data show 40,000 or so clones, with 75% to 90% seen just once and around 4.6% held by the top ten. Sample: peripheral blood. Receptors originate from a man aged 55 to 70 with acute or convalescent COVID-19.

This rearrangement joins TRBV2 to TRBJ1-2; D call uncertain. V lost 2 bases, J lost 3 bases, and 7 bases lay in between. Germline V CDR1 and CDR2: SNHLY, FYNNEI. This CDR3 comprises 13 residues. CDR3 in amino acids: CASSEQRDYGYTF. The CDR3 DNA reads TGTGCCAGCAGTGAACAGCGGGACTATGGCTACACCTTC.

This chain links TRBV6-5 with TRBJ1-5; 9 bases line up with TRBD1. Per germline, CDR1 MNHEY and CDR2 SVGAGI. This CDR3 is built from 14 residues. The V and J ends lost 10 bases and 7 bases, in that order; junction bases with no gene match: 11. Here the CDR3 DNA reads TGTGCCACGATGCGACAGGGGGGGAACCAGCCCCAGCATTTT. Its translation is CATMRQGGNQPQHF.

The rearrangement links TRBV6-6 to TRBJ1-2; perhaps TRBD1 as D (6 bases). V lost 7 bases, J lost 0 bases, and 12 bases lay in between. The CDR3 extends over 14 amino acids. The germline CDR1 and CDR2 sequences are MNHNY and SVGAGI (reference sequence). CDR3 loop: CASIQGGSNYGYTF. The CDR3 nucleotides read TGTGCCAGCATCCAAGGGGGATCTAACTATGGCTACACCTTC.

Relative to its sample, this clone is medium-sized (0.01 to 0.1%). The chain carries TRBV7-9 and TRBJ2-7, with D possibly TRBD1 on 6 matching bases. Trimming removed 5 bases at V and 6 bases at J, with 14 bases between. CDR1 SEHNR and CDR2 FQNEAQ come from the germline V gene (reference sequence). The CDR3 totals 13 residues. In DNA form, the CDR3 reads TGTGCCAGCAGCGGTCCCAGGGGACCCGAGCAGTACTTC. Translation gives CASSGPRGPEQYF.

This clone showed up just a few times. This chain uses TRBV3-1 (or the pseudogene TRBV3-2) with TRBJ2-3; D uncertain. In germline, CDR1 is LGHDT, CDR2 YNNKEL (reference sequence). V was cut by 8 bases and J by 5 bases, with 8 bases left in between. CDR3 length: 11 residues. The CDR3: CASQLRDTQYF. For the CDR3, the DNA is TGTGCCAGCCAACTTAGAGATACGCAGTATTTT.

The chain links TRBV7-3 to TRBJ2-2, with TRBD2 matching over 9 bases. Trimming at V came to 8 bases and at J to 7 bases, leaving 11 bases not matched to a gene. In germline, CDR1 is SGHTA, CDR2 FQGTGA. The CDR3 length is 15 residues. The DNA of the CDR3 is TGTGCCAGCGCGAGGGGACTAGCCCAGGACGGGGAGCTGTTTTTT. It translates to CASARGLAQDGELFF.

The genes are TRBV10-3 and TRBJ2-6; 7 bases agree with TRBD1. This CDR3 comprises 16 residues. V lost 7 bases, J lost 2 bases, and 8 bases stayed unmatched. The V gene's germline CDR1 is ENHRY and CDR2 SYGVKD. The CDR3 DNA sequence: TGTGCCATCACCCCGGGACAGACAACTGGGGCCAACGTCCTGACTTTC. This codes for CAITPGQTTGANVLTF.

This chain uses TRBV5-4 with TRBJ2-5; D is unclear. CDR3 size: 15 residues. V dropped 3 bases and J dropped 1 base, with 13 bases sitting between them. Per the germline V gene, CDR1 is SGHNT and CDR2 is YYREEE (reference sequence). The CDR3 loop reads CASSSGASPQETQYF. CDR3 nucleotides: TGTGCCAGCAGCTCTGGAGCTAGTCCCCAAGAGACCCAGTACTTC.

The chain links TRBV5-1 to TRBJ1-1; the match to TRBD1 covers 9 bases. CDR1 and CDR2 (germline): SGHRS, YFSETQ. V shed 3 bases, J shed 4 bases, and the junction held 1 base outside the gene matches. The CDR3 extends over 13 amino acids. CDR3 residues: CASSSDRGTEAFF. CDR3 nucleotide sequence: TGCGCCAGCAGCTCGGACAGGGGCACTGAAGCTTTCTTT.

V and J are TRBV9 and TRBJ2-5, with 11 bases identical to TRBD2. V was clipped by 0 bases and J by 4 bases; unmatched bases: 8. Germline values: CDR1 SGDLS, CDR2 YYNGEE. The CDR3 totals 17 residues. Here the CDR3 DNA reads TGTGCCAGCAGCGTAGGGGCACTAGCGGGAGTGGTAGAGACCCAGTACTTC. Translation gives CASSVGALAGVVETQYF.

This clone was counted a few times. V and J are TRBV4-2 and TRBJ2-1, with 8 bases identical to TRBD1. The J segment lost 13 bases and the V segment lost 0 bases, leaving 5 bases of the junction unmatched. This CDR3 has 13 residues. Germline values: CDR1 LGHNA, CDR2 YNFKEQ. CDR3 protein: CASSQDRGTGQFF. DNA for the CDR3: TGTGCCAGCAGCCAAGATAGAGGGACAGGACAGTTCTTC.

The V gene is TRBV7-8, the J gene TRBJ1-6; the D gene is possibly TRBD1 (6 bases). The germline V gene has CDR1 SGHVS and CDR2 FQNEAQ. V lost 1 base and J lost 10, with 11 bases in between. This CDR3 is 14 amino acids long. CDR3 coding DNA: TGTGCCAGCAGCTTAGGGACACAGGGATCACCCCTCCACTTT. As protein: CASSLGTQGSPLHF. The whole variable domain, filled in from reference TRBV7-8 and TRBJ1-6, reads GAGVSQSPRYKVAKRGQDVALRCDPISGHVSLFWYQQALGQGPEFLTYFQNEAQLDKSGLPSDRFFAERPEGSVSTLKIQRTQQEDSAVYLCASSLGTQGSPLHFGNGTRLTVT.

CDR3: CASSYIQTNTEAFF. The CDR3 DNA reads as TGTGCCAGCAGTTACATACAGACGAACACTGAAGCTTTCTTT. This rearrangement joins TRBV6-5 to TRBJ1-1; no firm D call. Between the trimmed V and J ends, which lost 2 bases and 1 base, there was a span of 8 bases. This CDR3 is 14 amino acids long. Germline values: CDR1 MNHEY, CDR2 SVGAGI.

The rearrangement uses TRBV24-1 and TRBJ2-1, with D possibly matching TRBD1 (5 bases). The CDR3 is 13 amino acids. Germline assignment: CDR1 KGHDR and CDR2 SFDVKD. The V end was cut by 6 bases, the J end by 5 bases, with 10 bases between. In DNA form, the CDR3 reads TGTGCCACCAGTAAGGACACCCACAATGAGCAGTTCTTC. This translates into CATSKDTHNEQFF.

V is TRBV27 and J is TRBJ2-1, with 13 positions matching TRBD2. Germline CDR1 and CDR2: MNHEY and SMNVEV (reference sequence). V shed 0 bases, J shed 0 bases, and the junction held 8 bases outside the gene matches. The CDR3 contains 20 residues. This CDR3 reads CASSLSGLAGIRSSYNEQFF. The CDR3 DNA reads as TGTGCCAGCAGTTTATCGGGACTAGCGGGAATTAGGAGCTCCTACAATGAGCAGTTCTTC.